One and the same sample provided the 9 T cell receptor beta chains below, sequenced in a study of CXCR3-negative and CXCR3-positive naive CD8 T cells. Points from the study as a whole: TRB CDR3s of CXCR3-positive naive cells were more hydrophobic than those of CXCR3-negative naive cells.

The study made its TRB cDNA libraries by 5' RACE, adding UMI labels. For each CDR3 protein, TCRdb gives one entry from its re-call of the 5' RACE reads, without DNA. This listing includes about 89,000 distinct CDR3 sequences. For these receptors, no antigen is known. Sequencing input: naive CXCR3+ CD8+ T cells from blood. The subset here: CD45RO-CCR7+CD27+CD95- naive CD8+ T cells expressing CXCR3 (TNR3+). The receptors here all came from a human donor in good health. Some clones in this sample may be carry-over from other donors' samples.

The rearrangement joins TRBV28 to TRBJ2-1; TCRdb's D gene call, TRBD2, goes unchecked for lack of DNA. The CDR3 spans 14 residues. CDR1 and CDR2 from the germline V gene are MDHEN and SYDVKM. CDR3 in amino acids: CASSWGRGGNEQFF.

The CDR3 reads CASSTTSSSTDTQYF. The V and J genes are TRBV19 and TRBJ2-3; TCRdb selects TRBD2, and the lack of DNA leaves this call unchecked. CDR1 and CDR2 (germline): LNHDA, SQIVND (reference sequence). The CDR3 is 15 amino acids.

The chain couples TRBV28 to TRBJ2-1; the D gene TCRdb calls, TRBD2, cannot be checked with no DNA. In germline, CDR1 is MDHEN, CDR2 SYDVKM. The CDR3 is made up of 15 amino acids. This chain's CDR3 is CASSYIASGEGEQFF. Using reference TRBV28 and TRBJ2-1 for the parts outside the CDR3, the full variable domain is DVKVTQSSRYLVKRTGEKVFLECVQDMDHENMFWYRQDPGLGLRLIYFSYDVKMKEKGDIPEGYSVSREKKERFSLILESASTNQTSMYLCASSYIASGEGEQFFGPGTRLTVL.

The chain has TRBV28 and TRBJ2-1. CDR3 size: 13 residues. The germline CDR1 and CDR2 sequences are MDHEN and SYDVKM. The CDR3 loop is CASSPLTYNEQFF. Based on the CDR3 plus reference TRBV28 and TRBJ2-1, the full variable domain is DVKVTQSSRYLVKRTGEKVFLECVQDMDHENMFWYRQDPGLGLRLIYFSYDVKMKEKGDIPEGYSVSREKKERFSLILESASTNQTSMYLCASSPLTYNEQFFGPGTRLTVL.

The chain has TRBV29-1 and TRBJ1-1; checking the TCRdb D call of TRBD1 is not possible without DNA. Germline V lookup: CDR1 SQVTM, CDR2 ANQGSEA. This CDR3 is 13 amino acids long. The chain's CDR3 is CSATSWTGPEAFF.

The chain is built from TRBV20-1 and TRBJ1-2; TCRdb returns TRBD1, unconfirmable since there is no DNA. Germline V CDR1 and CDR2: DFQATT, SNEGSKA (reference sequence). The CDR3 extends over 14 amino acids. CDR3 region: CSARGQGPNYGYTF.

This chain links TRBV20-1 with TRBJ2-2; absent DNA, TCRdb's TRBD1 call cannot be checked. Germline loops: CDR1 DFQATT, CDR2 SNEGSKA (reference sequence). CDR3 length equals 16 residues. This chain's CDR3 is CSARHWTASLPGELFF.

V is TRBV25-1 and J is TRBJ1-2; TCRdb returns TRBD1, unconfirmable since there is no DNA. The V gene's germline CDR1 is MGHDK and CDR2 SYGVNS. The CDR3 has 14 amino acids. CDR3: CASSVPGGGYGYTF.

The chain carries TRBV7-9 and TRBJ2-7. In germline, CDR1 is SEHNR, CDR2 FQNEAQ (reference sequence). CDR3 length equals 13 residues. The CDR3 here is CASSFLRTYEQYF.